This TCR beta chain originates from a study of blood T cell repertoires in COVID-19. Study-wide background: Material from acute and convalescent COVID-19 was sourced from the United States, Italy and Spain.

Germline values: CDR1 SEHNR, CDR2 FQNEAQ (reference sequence). The CDR3 runs to 16 residues. V shed 5 bases, J shed 5 bases, and the junction held 7 bases outside the gene matches. The method was immunoSEQ multiplex PCR; TCRdb's version includes in-frame clones alone and lacks a portion of them. The table has under 250,000 clones, 84% seen once. This clone was seen more than once but under ten times. The chain couples TRBV7-9 to TRBJ1-6, with 9 bases matching TRBD1. The receptor was isolated from a man aged 45-65 years with active or convalescent COVID-19. The sequencing sample was made of peripheral blood. Here the CDR3 reads CASSLGQGMDNSPLHF. CDR3 coding DNA: TGTGCCAGCAGCCTGGGACAGGGCATGGATAATTCACCCCTCCACTTT.